These 20 T cell receptor beta chains came from one sample sequenced in a study of T cell responses to AZD1222 COVID-19 vaccine. Data came from immunoSEQ multiplex PCR; TCRdb stores just in-frame clones and leaves some out. The sample lists over 100,000 clones, about nine tenths occurring once. The material sequenced was peripheral blood, taken 28 days after the second AZD1222 dose. The source is an adult who received the AZD1222 COVID-19 vaccine.

This clone has more than one count but fewer than ten. The chain couples TRBV6-1 to TRBJ1-5; D ambiguous. Germline CDR1 MNHNS, CDR2 SASEGT. The CDR3 is 15 amino acids. The ends were cut back, 0 bases at V and 7 bases at J, with 13 bases in the middle. CDR3 residues: CASSEASKGFQPQHF. CDR3 DNA: TGTGCCAGCAGTGAAGCATCCAAAGGGTTCCAGCCCCAGCATTTT.

V is TRBV7-9 and J is TRBJ1-6; no clear D. The ends were cut back, 1 base at V and 7 bases at J, with 11 bases in the middle. The CDR3 contains 15 residues. Per germline, CDR1 SEHNR and CDR2 FQNEAQ (reference sequence). The CDR3, as DNA: TGTGCCAGCAGCTTAGGTGCTGCGGAGAATTCACCCCTCCACTTT. It codes for CASSLGAAENSPLHF.

The chain recombines TRBV11-3 with TRBJ2-2, with no clear D. Per the germline V gene, CDR1 is SGHNT and CDR2 is YENEEA. This CDR3 has 14 amino acids. V was trimmed by 4 bases and J by 5 bases, leaving 11 bases between them. The CDR3 sequence: CASSSSVWTGELFF. As DNA, the CDR3 is TGTGCCAGCAGCTCGTCAGTGTGGACCGGGGAGCTGTTTTTT. The full variable domain, rest sourced from reference TRBV11-3 and TRBJ2-2, is EAGVVQSPRYKIIEKKQPVAFWCNPISGHNTLYWYLQNLGQGPELLIRYENEEAVDDSQLPKDRFSAERLKGVDSTLKIQPAELGDSAVYLCASSSSVWTGELFFGEGSRLTVL.

J is TRBJ1-2 and V is TRBV6-5, with D perhaps TRBD1 (6 bases). This CDR3 comprises 16 residues. Germline CDR1 is MNHEY and CDR2 is SVGAGI. The ends were cut back, 4 bases at V and 2 bases at J, with 17 bases in the middle. The CDR3, as DNA: TGTGCCAGCAGTTGGTTCGCCGGGGGGCCAAACTATGGCTACACCTTC. Translated: CASSWFAGGPNYGYTF.

Of note for this clone: The sample carries other DNA sequences with the same CDR3. The V and J genes are TRBV2 and TRBJ1-5; D is unclear. Germline V CDR1 and CDR2: SNHLY, FYNNEI. The CDR3 is made up of 12 amino acids. With 4 bases removed from V and 4 bases from J, the gap between germline ends came to 5 bases. The CDR3 bases are TGTGCCAGCAGTGGGGGAAATCAGCCCCAGCATTTT. Amino acids: CASSGGNQPQHF.

The chain combines TRBV2 with TRBJ1-1; D gene unclear. The CDR3 totals 13 residues. Germline V gene sequence: CDR1 SNHLY, CDR2 FYNNEI. V dropped 5 bases and J dropped 0 bases, with 7 bases sitting between them. CDR3 loop: CASSPELNTEAFF. The CDR3 region has the DNA TGTGCCAGCAGTCCCGAGCTGAACACTGAAGCTTTCTTT.

The V gene is TRBV11-2, the J gene TRBJ2-3, with 12 bases aligning to TRBD1. Germline V gives CDR1 SGHAT, CDR2 FQNNGV. V shed 5 bases, J shed 7 bases, and the junction held 10 bases outside the gene matches. The CDR3 totals 16 residues. CDR3 bases: TGTGCCAGCAGCGTCGCCGGGACAGGGGGCCGCCATACGCAGTATTTT. It codes for CASSVAGTGGRHTQYF.

This clone was detected a few times. The genes are TRBV29-1 and TRBJ2-1, with D unclear. Germline-derived CDR1 and CDR2 are SQVTM and ANQGSEA. The CDR3 loop spans 16 amino acids. V lost 0 bases to trimming and J lost 0 bases, with 12 bases between them. In DNA form, the CDR3 reads TGCAGCGTTGAAGATTACGGATCCAGCTCCTACAATGAGCAGTTCTTC. It is translated as CSVEDYGSSSYNEQFF.

The V gene is TRBV30, the J gene TRBJ2-7, with a possible D match to TRBD2 (5 bases). The CDR3 is made up of 15 amino acids. The germline V gene encodes CDR1 GTSNPN and CDR2 SVGIG (reference sequence). Trimming pared 2 bases from V and 3 bases from J, leaving 17 bases between. The CDR3 DNA sequence: TGTGCCTGGAGTTTCCGCGAGGACTGGGACTACGAGCAGTACTTC. This sequence encodes CAWSFREDWDYEQYF.

This chain joins TRBV18 and TRBJ1-1; no clear D gene. Germline V CDR1 and CDR2: KGHSH, LQKENI. This CDR3 region has 12 residues. Trimming shortened V by 3 bases and J by 5 bases, and 7 bases separated the two germline ends. The DNA of the CDR3 is TGTGCCAGCTCACCGGCCGAAACTGAAGCTTTCTTT. Amino acid sequence: CASSPAETEAFF.

This clone was counted only a few times. Other nucleotide sequences from this sample produce the same CDR3. V gene TRBV7-3 combines with J gene TRBJ2-1, with D perhaps TRBD2 (5 bases). Germline V gene sequence: CDR1 SGHTA, CDR2 FQGTGA. There are 14 residues in the CDR3. The V and J ends lost 5 bases and 0 bases respectively, with 8 bases between them. The CDR3, as DNA: TGTGCCAGCAGCGGGAGCACCTCCTACAATGAGCAGTTCTTC. Its translation: CASSGSTSYNEQFF.

This chain connects TRBV4-2 to TRBJ1-2; a possible D gene is TRBD1 (5 bases). Trimming stripped 0 bases from V and 7 bases from J, with 15 bases between. This CDR3 spans 15 amino acids. The germline CDR1 and CDR2 sequences are LGHNA and YNFKEQ. The DNA of the CDR3 is TGTGCCAGCAGCCAAGATCGGGGAGGGGAGCGTGGCTACACCTTC. As protein: CASSQDRGGERGYTF.

The chain joins TRBV5-1 to TRBJ1-6; tentative D call: TRBD1 (5 bases). The CDR3 sequence is 16 residues long. V lost 0 bases and J 8 bases, leaving 15 bases between the germline ends. Germline V CDR1 and CDR2: SGHRS, YFSETQ. The CDR3 loop reads CASSLAVRVTDSPLHF. The CDR3 bases are TGCGCCAGCAGCTTGGCGGTCAGGGTGACAGATTCACCCCTCCACTTT.

This clone was recorded once. This rearrangement joins TRBV11-2 to TRBJ2-5; possibly TRBD1 or TRBD2 for D (6 bases each). Per germline, CDR1 SGHAT and CDR2 FQNNGV. This CDR3 is 14 amino acids long. Trimming removed 5 bases from V and 9 bases from J, with 19 bases in between. The CDR3 DNA follows: TGTGCCAGCAGCCTCCAAGATGGAGGGGGGTCCCAGTACTTC. Protein: CASSLQDGGGSQYF.

The V and J genes are TRBV7-9 and TRBJ1-3; TRBD1 matches 8 bases. V gave up 8 bases and J gave up 1 base; unmatched junction bases: 7. This CDR3 has 15 residues. CDR1 and CDR2 (germline): SEHNR, FQNEAQ (reference sequence). CDR3 DNA sequence: TGTGCCAGCTCGAGACAGGGGTTTTCTGGAAACACCATATATTTT. It codes for CASSRQGFSGNTIYF.

This clone was detected a few times. The rearrangement links TRBV19 to TRBJ1-2, with D unresolved. V lost 3 bases and J lost 7, with 9 bases in between. The CDR3 contains 12 residues. Germline-derived CDR1 and CDR2 are LNHDA and SQIVND (reference sequence). The CDR3 bases are TGTGCCAGTAGTATCCAGGAGGCTGGCTACACCTTC. It yields the protein CASSIQEAGYTF.

The chain joins TRBV5-6 to TRBJ1-6, with 11 positions matching TRBD1. CDR1 is SGHDT and CDR2 is YYEEEE in the germline V gene. The CDR3 extends over 15 amino acids. V gave up 4 bases and J gave up 9 bases; unmatched junction bases: 6. The CDR3 protein is CASSTDGTGGSPLHF. The CDR3 nucleotides are TGTGCCAGCAGCACCGACGGGACAGGGGGTTCACCCCTCCACTTT.

V gene TRBV28 combines with J gene TRBJ1-4; 9 bases are a match to TRBD1. V lost 5 bases and J lost 4; bases outside the gene matches: 8. This CDR3 spans 16 amino acids. Germline V CDR1 and CDR2: MDHEN, SYDVKM. The DNA of the CDR3 is TGTGCCAGCAGTCTCTTCTCGGGACAGGGTAATGAAAAACTGTTTTTT. Its translation is CASSLFSGQGNEKLFF.

The CDR3 DNA follows: TGTGCCTGGAGTGGATTCCTAGCGGGAGTCCTAGAGACCCAGTACTTC. It codes for CAWSGFLAGVLETQYF. The V call is TRBV30, the J call TRBJ2-5, with 10 bases matching TRBD2. J was trimmed by 4 bases and V by 1 base; bases with no gene match: 9. This CDR3 region has 16 residues. Looked up from germline, CDR1 is GTSNPN and CDR2 is SVGIG (reference sequence).

The rearrangement links TRBV5-1 to TRBJ1-6; 8 bases agree with TRBD1. The V segment lost 2 bases and the J segment 10 bases; nucleotides outside the gene matches: 11. The CDR3 is 16 amino acids. Germline CDR1 and CDR2: SGHRS and YFSETQ. CDR3 in amino acids: CASSFQGAFLESPLHF. CDR3 nucleotides: TGCGCCAGCAGCTTCCAGGGGGCCTTCTTGGAATCACCCCTCCACTTT.